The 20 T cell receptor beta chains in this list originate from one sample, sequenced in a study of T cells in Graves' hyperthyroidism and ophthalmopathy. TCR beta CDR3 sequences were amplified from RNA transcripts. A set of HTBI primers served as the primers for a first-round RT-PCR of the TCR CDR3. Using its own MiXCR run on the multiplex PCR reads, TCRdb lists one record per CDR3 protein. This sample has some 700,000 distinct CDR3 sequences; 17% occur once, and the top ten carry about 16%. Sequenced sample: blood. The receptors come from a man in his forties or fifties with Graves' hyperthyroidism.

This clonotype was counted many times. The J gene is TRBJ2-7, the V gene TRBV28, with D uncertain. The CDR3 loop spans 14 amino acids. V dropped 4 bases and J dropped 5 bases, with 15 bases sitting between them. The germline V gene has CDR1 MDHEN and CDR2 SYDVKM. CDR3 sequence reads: CASSSLAARNEQYF. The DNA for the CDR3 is TGTGCCAGCAGTTCCTTAGCTGCCAGGAACGAGCAGTACTTC.

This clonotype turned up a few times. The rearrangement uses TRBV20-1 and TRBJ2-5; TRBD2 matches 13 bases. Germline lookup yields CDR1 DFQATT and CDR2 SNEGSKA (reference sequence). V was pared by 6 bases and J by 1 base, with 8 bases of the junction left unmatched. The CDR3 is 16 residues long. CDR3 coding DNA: TGCAGTGCCGCCGGGACTAGCGGGATATCCCAAGAGACCCAGTACTTC. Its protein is CSAAGTSGISQETQYF.

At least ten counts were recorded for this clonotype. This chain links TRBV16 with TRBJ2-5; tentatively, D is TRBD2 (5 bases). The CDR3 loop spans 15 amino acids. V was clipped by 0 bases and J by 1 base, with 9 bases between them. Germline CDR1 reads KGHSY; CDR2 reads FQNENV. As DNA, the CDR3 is TGTGCCAGCAGCCAATCAGGGAGACCCCAAGAGACCCAGTACTTC. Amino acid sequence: CASSQSGRPQETQYF.

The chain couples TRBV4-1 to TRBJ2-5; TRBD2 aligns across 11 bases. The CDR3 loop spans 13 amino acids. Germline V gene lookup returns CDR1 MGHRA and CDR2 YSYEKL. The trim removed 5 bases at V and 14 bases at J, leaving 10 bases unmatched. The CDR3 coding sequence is TGCGCCAGCAGCGGGCTAGCGGGAGGCCTCAACTACTTC. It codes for CASSGLAGGLNYF.

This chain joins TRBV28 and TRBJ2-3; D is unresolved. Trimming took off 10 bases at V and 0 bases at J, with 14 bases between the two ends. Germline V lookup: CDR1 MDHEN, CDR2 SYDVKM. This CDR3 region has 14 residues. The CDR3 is CATIASSSTDTQYF. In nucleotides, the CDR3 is TGTGCCACAATTGCGAGCTCTAGCACAGATACGCAGTATTTT.

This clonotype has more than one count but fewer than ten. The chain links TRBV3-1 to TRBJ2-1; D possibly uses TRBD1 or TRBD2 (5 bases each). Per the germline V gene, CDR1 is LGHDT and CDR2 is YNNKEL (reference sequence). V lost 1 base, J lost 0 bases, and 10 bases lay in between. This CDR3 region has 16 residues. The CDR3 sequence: CASSQAGRSSYNEQFF. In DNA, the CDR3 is TGTGCCAGCAGCCAAGCGGGGCGGAGCTCCTACAATGAGCAGTTCTTC.

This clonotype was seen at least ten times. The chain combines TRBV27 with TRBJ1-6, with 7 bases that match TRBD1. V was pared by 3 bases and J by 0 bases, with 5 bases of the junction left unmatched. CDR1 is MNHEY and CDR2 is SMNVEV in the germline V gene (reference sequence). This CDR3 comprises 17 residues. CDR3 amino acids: CASSLWAGGSYNSPLHF. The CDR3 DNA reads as TGTGCCAGCAGTTTGTGGGCAGGGGGCTCCTATAATTCACCCCTCCACTTT.

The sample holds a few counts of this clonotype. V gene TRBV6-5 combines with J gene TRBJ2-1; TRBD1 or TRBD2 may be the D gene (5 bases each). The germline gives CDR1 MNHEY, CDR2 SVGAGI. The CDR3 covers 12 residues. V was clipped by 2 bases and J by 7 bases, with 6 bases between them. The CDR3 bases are TGTGCCAGCAGTTACGGGGGAAATGAGCAGTTCTTC. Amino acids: CASSYGGNEQFF.

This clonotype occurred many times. CDR3 in DNA: TGTGCCATCAGTGAGGAGGCCAGGTCTAACTATGGCTACACCTTC. Its protein product is CAISEEARSNYGYTF. This chain joins TRBV10-3 and TRBJ1-2; D call uncertain. The germline V gene has CDR1 ENHRY and CDR2 SYGVKD. V was shortened by 2 bases and J by 0 bases, with 10 bases between the two germline ends. The CDR3 length is 15 residues.

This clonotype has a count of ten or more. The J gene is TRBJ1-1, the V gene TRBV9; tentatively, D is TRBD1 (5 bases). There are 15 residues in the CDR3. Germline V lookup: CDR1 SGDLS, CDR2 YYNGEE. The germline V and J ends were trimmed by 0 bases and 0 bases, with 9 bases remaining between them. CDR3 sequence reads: CASSVAPGMNTEAFF. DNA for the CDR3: TGTGCCAGCAGCGTAGCTCCAGGGATGAACACTGAAGCTTTCTTT.

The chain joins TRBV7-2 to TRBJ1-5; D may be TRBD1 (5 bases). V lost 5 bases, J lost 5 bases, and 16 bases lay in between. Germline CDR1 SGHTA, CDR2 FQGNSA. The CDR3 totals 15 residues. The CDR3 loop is CASSEGTAGDQPQHF. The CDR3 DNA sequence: TGTGCCAGCAGCGAAGGGACGGCTGGGGATCAGCCCCAGCATTTT.

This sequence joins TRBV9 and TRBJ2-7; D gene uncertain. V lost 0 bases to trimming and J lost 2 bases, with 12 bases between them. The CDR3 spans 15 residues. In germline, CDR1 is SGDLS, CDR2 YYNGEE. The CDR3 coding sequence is TGTGCCAGCAGCGTAGGGTGGGTCTCTACCTACGAGCAGTACTTC. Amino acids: CASSVGWVSTYEQYF.

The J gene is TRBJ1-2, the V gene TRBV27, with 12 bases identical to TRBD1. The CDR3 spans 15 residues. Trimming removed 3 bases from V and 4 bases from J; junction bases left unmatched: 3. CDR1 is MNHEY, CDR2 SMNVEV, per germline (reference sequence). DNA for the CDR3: TGTGCCAGCAGTTTTGGGACAGGGGGCTCCTATGGCTACACCTTC. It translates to CASSFGTGGSYGYTF.

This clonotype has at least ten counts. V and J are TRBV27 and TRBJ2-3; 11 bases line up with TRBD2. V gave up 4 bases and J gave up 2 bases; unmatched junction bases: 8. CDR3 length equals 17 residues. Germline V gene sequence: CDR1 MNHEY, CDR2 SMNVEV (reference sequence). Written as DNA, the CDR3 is TGTGCCAGCAGTTCTCCGAGACTAGCGGGGATCACAGATACGCAGTATTTT. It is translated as CASSSPRLAGITDTQYF.

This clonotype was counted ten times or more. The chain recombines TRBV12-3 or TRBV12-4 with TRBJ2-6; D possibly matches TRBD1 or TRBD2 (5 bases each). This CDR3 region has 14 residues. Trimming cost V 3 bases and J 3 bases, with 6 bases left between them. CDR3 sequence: CASSLGVGANVLTF. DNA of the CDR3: TGTGCCAGCAGTTTGGGGGTTGGGGCCAACGTCCTGACTTTC.

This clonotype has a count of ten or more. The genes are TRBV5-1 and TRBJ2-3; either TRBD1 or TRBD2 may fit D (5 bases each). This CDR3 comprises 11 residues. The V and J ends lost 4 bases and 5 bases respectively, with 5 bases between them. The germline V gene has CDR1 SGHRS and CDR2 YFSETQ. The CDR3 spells CASSGGDTQYF. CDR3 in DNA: TGCGCCAGCAGCGGGGGAGATACGCAGTATTTT.

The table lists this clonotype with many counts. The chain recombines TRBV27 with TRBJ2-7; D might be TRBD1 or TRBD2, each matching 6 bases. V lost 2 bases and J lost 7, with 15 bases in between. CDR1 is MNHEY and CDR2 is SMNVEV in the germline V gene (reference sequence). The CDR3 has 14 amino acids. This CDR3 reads CASSLPSLGGEQYF. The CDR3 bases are TGTGCCAGCAGTTTACCATCCTTAGGGGGGGAGCAGTACTTC.

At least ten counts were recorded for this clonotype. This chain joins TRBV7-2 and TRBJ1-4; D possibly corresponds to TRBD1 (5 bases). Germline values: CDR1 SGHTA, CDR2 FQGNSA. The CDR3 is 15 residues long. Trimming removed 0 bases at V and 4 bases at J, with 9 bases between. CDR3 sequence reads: CASSLAGHSNEKLFF. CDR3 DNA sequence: TGTGCCAGCAGCTTAGCAGGACACAGTAATGAAAAACTGTTTTTT.

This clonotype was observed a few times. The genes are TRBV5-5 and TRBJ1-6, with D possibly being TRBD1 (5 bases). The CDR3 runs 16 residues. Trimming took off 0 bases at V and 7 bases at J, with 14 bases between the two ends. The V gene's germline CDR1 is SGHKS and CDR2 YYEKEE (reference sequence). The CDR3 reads CASSLERGRANSPLHF. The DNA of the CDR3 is TGTGCCAGCAGCTTGGAGCGGGGGAGGGCGAATTCACCCCTCCACTTT.

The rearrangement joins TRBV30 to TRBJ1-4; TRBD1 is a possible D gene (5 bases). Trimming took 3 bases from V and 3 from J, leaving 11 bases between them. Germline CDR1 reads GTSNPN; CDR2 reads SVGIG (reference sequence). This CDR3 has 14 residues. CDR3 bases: TGTGCCTGGAGCCCGGGACTCCCTAATGAAAAACTGTTTTTT. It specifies CAWSPGLPNEKLFF.